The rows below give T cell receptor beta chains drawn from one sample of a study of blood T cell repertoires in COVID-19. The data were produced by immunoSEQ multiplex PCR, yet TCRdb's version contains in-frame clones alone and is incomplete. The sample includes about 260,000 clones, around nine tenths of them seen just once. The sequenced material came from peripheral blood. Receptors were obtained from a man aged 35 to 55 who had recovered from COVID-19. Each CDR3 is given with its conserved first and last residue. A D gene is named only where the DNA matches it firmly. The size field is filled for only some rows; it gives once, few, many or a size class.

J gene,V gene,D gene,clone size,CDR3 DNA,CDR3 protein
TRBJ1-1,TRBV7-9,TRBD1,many,TGTGCCAGCAGCTACGCCGGGACAGGGGGCTTCGGAGACACTGAAGCTTTCTTT,CASSYAGTGGFGDTEAFF
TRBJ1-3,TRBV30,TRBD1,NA,TGTGCCTGGGGGACAGGGACCCTCGGAAACACCATATATTTT,CAWGTGTLGNTIYF
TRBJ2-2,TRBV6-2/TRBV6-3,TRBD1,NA,TGTGCCAGCAGTCAGGGGGCGAACACCGGGGAGCTGTTTTTT,CASSQGANTGELFF
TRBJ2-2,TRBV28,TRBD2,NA,TGTGCCAGCAGTGGGGGGGTCGGCGGGGAGCTGTTTTTT,CASSGGVGGELFF
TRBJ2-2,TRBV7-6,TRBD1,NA,TGTGCCAGCAGCAAGACAGGGTTTACCGGGGAGCTGTTTTTT,CASSKTGFTGELFF
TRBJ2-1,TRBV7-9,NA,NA,TGTGCCAGCAGCTTCGTTAACAGATACTACAATGAGCAGTTCTTC,CASSFVNRYYNEQFF
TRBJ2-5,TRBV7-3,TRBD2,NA,TGTGCCAGCAGCTCAACGGGGCTAGCGGGACGCCAAGAGACCCAGTACTTC,CASSSTGLAGRQETQYF
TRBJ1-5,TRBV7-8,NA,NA,TGTGCCAGCAGCTCATACAGGGTCTTTCAGCCCCAGCATTTT,CASSSYRVFQPQHF
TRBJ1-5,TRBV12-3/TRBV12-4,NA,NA,TGTGCCAGCAGTTTAGTCTATCAGCCCCAGCATTTT,CASSLVYQPQHF
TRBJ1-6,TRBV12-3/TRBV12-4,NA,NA,TGTGCCAGCAGCATAGCTAATTCACCCCTCCACTTT,CASSIANSPLHF
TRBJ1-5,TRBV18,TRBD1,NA,TGTGCCAGCTCACTAGTGACAGGGGTGGTGGGTCAGCCCCAGCATTTT,CASSLVTGVVGQPQHF
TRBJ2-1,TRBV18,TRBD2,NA,TGTGCCAGCTCACAACTAGCGGGGGGCGGCAATGAGCAGTTCTTC,CASSQLAGGGNEQFF
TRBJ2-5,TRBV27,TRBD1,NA,TGTGCCAGTGGTGTATCAGACAGGGGGGGAGGAGAGACCCAGTACTTC,CASGVSDRGGGETQYF